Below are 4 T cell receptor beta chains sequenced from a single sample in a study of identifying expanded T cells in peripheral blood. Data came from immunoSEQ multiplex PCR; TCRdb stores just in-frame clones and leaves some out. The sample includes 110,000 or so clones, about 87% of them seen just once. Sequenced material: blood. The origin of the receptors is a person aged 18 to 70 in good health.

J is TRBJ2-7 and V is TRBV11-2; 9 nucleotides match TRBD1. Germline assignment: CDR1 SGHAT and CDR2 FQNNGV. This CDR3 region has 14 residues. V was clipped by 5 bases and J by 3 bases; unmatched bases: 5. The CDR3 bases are TGTGCCAGCAGCCTATCGGGACAGGGCTACGAGCAGTACTTC. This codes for CASSLSGQGYEQYF.

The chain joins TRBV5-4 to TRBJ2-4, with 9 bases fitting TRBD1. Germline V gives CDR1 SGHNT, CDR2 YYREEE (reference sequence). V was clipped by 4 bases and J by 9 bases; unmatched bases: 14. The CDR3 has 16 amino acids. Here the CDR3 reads CASSANIRDRAIIQYF. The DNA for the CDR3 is TGTGCCAGCAGCGCGAACATCCGGGACAGGGCCATCATTCAGTACTTC.

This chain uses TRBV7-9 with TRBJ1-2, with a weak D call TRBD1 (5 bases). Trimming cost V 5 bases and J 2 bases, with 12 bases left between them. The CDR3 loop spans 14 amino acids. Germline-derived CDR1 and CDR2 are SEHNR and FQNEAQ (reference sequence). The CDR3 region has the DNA TGTGCCAGCAGCCCCGCGGGGCGGAACTATGGCTACACCTTC. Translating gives CASSPAGRNYGYTF. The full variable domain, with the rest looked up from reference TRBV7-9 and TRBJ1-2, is DTGVSQNPRHKITKRGQNVTFRCDPISEHNRLYWYRQTLGQGPEFLTYFQNEAQLEKSRLLSDRFSAERPKGSFSTLEIQRTEQGDSAMYLCASSPAGRNYGYTFGSGTRLTVV.

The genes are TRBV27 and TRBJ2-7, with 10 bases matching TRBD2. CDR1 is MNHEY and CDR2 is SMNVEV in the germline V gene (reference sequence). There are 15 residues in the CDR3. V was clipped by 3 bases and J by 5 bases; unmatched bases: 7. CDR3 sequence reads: CASSFSILAGDEQYF. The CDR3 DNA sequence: TGTGCCAGCAGTTTCAGTATCCTAGCGGGAGACGAGCAGTACTTC.